One and the same sample provided the 10 T cell receptor beta chains below, sequenced in a study of response to subunit inactivated influenza vaccine (dated by TCRdb to the late 2010s). The library was made by RT-PCR. Sequencing used an Illumina HiSeq 2500. Starting from the raw public reads, TCRdb applied fastp trimming at Q25, assembled clones with MiXCR and retained in-frame beta chains. For every CDR3 protein sequence, its rows merge into one entry that carries the most common genes and DNA. Within this sample are under 950,000 distinct CDR3 sequences, with 21% of them counted one time only. About 9.4% of the sample is in the top ten clones. Material: PBMCs from blood, obtained 5 to 6 days after vaccination. Receptor source: a man over 45 who received an inactivated influenza vaccine. Donor details come from another sample of the same person, matched by shared clones.

The chain couples TRBV28 to TRBJ2-3; weak D call: TRBD1 (5 bases). CDR1 is MDHEN and CDR2 is SYDVKM in the germline V gene. Trimming removed 2 bases from V and 5 bases from J, with 8 bases in between. CDR3 length equals 13 residues. The CDR3: CASSLRGIDTQYF. DNA for the CDR3: TGTGCCAGCAGTTTAAGGGGTATAGATACGCAGTATTTT.

The chain couples TRBV7-9 to TRBJ1-2; the D is unclear. V was pared by 1 base and J by 6 bases, with 9 bases between. The CDR3 length is 13 residues. Looked up from germline, CDR1 is SEHNR and CDR2 is FQNEAQ (reference sequence). The chain's CDR3 is CASSLVAEDGYTF. The CDR3 DNA sequence: TGTGCCAGCAGCTTAGTGGCCGAAGATGGCTACACCTTC.

This chain's CDR3 is CASSYSSRGHSYEQYF. CDR3 DNA sequence: TGTGCCAGCAGTTACTCGAGCAGGGGGCATTCCTACGAGCAGTACTTC. V is TRBV6-5 and J is TRBJ2-7, with 8 bases matching TRBD1. The CDR3 is 16 residues long. Germline V gives CDR1 MNHEY, CDR2 SVGAGI. J lost 1 base, V lost 0 bases, and 5 bases had no gene match.

This clonotype was detected a few times. CDR3: CASSPTGHEQFF. CDR3 bases: TGTGCCAGCAGCCCGACAGGGCATGAGCAGTTCTTC. V and J are TRBV12-3 or TRBV12-4 and TRBJ2-1, with 7 bases lining up with TRBD1. The CDR3 extends over 12 amino acids. V was pared by 6 bases and J by 8 bases, with 4 bases of the junction left unmatched.

This sequence joins TRBV10-3 and TRBJ2-2, with D maybe TRBD2 (5 bases). Between the trimmed V and J ends, which lost 3 bases and 3 bases, there was a span of 14 bases. CDR1 is ENHRY and CDR2 is SYGVKD in the germline V gene. The CDR3 is 16 amino acids. The DNA for the CDR3 is TGTGCCATCAGTGACCTCACGCGGCGGGACACCGGGGAGCTGTTTTTT. This codes for CAISDLTRRDTGELFF.

The J gene is TRBJ2-1, the V gene TRBV20-1; 7 nucleotides match TRBD1. The CDR3 runs to 15 residues. CDR1 DFQATT and CDR2 SNEGSKA come from the germline V gene (reference sequence). J was trimmed by 4 bases and V by 0 bases; bases with no gene match: 6. For the CDR3, the DNA is TGCAGTGCTAGAGAACCGGGACAGTCGTACAATGAGCAGTTCTTC. The encoded protein is CSAREPGQSYNEQFF.

This clonotype occurred a few times. The chain joins TRBV20-1 to TRBJ2-1, with 8 nucleotides matching TRBD2. Germline CDR1 reads DFQATT; CDR2 reads SNEGSKA (reference sequence). CDR3 length: 14 residues. The trim removed 4 bases at V and 3 bases at J, leaving 5 bases unmatched. This CDR3 reads CSATQGTSYNEQFF. CDR3 bases: TGCAGTGCTACTCAGGGGACTAGCTACAATGAGCAGTTCTTC.

The chain has TRBV7-2 and TRBJ1-4, with TRBD1 as a possible D gene (6 bases). CDR1 and CDR2 (germline): SGHTA, FQGNSA. The CDR3 covers 15 residues. V was trimmed by 5 bases and J by 7 bases, leaving 17 bases between them. CDR3 sequence (DNA): TGTGCCAGCAGCATATCCGGGACAAGGGCTGAAAAACTGTTTTTT. Its protein product is CASSISGTRAEKLFF. Variable domain in full (rest from reference TRBV7-2 and TRBJ1-4): GAGVSQSPSNKVTEKGKDVELRCDPISGHTALYWYRQSLGQGLEFLIYFQGNSAPDKSGLPSDRFSAERTGGSVSTLTIQRTQQEDSAVYLCASSISGTRAEKLFFGSGTQLSVL.

The chain carries TRBV10-3 and TRBJ2-1, with D possibly matching TRBD2 (6 bases). The germline V gene has CDR1 ENHRY and CDR2 SYGVKD. V was clipped by 3 bases and J by 7 bases, with 16 bases between them. The CDR3 has 15 residues. The CDR3 loop reads CAISDLGRDGNEQFF. The CDR3 DNA is TGTGCCATCAGTGACCTGGGGCGGGACGGGAATGAGCAGTTCTTC.

A few counts support this clonotype. This chain joins TRBV20-1 and TRBJ1-4; tentatively, D is TRBD1 (5 bases). Germline V lookup: CDR1 DFQATT, CDR2 SNEGSKA (reference sequence). V lost 0 bases to trimming and J lost 7 bases, with 12 bases between them. The CDR3 covers 14 residues. This CDR3 reads CSARDRAGVEKLFF. The CDR3 bases are TGCAGTGCTAGAGACAGGGCGGGAGTTGAAAAACTGTTTTTT.